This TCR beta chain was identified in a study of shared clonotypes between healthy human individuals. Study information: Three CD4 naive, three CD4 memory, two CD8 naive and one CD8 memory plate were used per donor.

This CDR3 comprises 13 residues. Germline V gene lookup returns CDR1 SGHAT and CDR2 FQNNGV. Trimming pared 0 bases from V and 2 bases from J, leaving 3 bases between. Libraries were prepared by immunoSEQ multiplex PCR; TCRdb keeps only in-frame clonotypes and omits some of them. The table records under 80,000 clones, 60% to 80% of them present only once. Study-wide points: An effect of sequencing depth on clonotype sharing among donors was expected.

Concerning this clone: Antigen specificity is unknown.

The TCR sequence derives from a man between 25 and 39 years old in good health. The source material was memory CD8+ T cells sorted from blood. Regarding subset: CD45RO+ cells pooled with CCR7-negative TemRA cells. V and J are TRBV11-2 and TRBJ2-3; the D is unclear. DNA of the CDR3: TGTGCCAGCAGCTTAGAGCTCACAGATACGCAGTATTTT. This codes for CASSLELTDTQYF.